A selection of T cell receptor beta chains follows, all from one sample in a study of T cell responses to AZD1222 COVID-19 vaccine. Profiling relied on immunoSEQ multiplex PCR, and the TCRdb table lists in-frame clones only, not all of them. The sample has 100,000 to 150,000 clones; over 75% are singletons. The sample consisted of peripheral blood, taken 28 days after the second dose of the MenACWY control vaccine. The receptors shown here come from an adult who received the MenACWY meningococcal vaccine as a control. Both conserved end residues are part of each CDR3. The order of the fields is clone size, CDR3 length, D gene, J gene, V gene, CDR3 DNA, CDR3 protein. A D gene is named only where the DNA matches it firmly. Expanded clones are given a class, and other clones once, few, many or no size at all.

. 15 TRBD1 TRBJ1-5 TRBV2 TGTGCCAGCAGGGTCGGGACAGGGACCAATCAGCCCCAGCATTTT CASRVGTGTNQPQHF
. 18 TRBD1 TRBJ1-1 TRBV19 TGTGCCAGTAGTATCCCCGGGACAGGGATGCGGATGAACACTGAAGCTTTCTTT CASSIPGTGMRMNTEAFF
. 13 . TRBJ2-1 TRBV21-1 TGTGCCAGCAGCTCCCTGGTAGGGCCGGGGCAGTTCTTC CASSSLVGPGQFF
. 14 . TRBJ1-1 TRBV5-1 TGCGCCAGCAGCTTGGGCAGTTCGCACACTGAAGCTTTCTTT CASSLGSSHTEAFF
once 13 . TRBJ2-7 TRBV7-8 TGTGCCAGCAGCCGGGACACCAACTACGAGCAGTACTTC CASSRDTNYEQYF
. 13 . TRBJ2-5 TRBV10-3 TGTGCCATCTCGGTCACTGGACAAGAGACCCAGTACTTC CAISVTGQETQYF
. 15 TRBD1 TRBJ1-2 TRBV19 TGTGCCAGTAGTACAGGGACAGGGGTATGGTATGGCTACACCTTC CASSTGTGVWYGYTF
. 16 . TRBJ1-6 TRBV5-1 TGCGCCAGCAGCTTAACCCTCGGGGATCCGGAGTCACCCCTCCACTTT CASSLTLGDPESPLHF
. 15 TRBD2 TRBJ2-7 TRBV6-2/TRBV6-3 TGTGCCAGCAGTTATGGCGGGAGAGGATCCTACGAGCAGTACTTC CASSYGGRGSYEQYF
once 13 . TRBJ1-5 TRBV18 TGTGCCAGCTCACTTCCCAGTGGCCAGCCCCAGCATTTT CASSLPSGQPQHF
. 16 . TRBJ1-1 TRBV5-1 TGCGCCAGCCGCCGACAACAGGGAATGGGGAACACTGAAGCTTTCTTT CASRRQQGMGNTEAFF
. 14 TRBD1 TRBJ2-1 TRBV2 TGTGCCAGCGGGGTCAGGGGGACCCACAATGAGCAGTTCTTC CASGVRGTHNEQFF
. 12 . TRBJ1-1 TRBV12-3/TRBV12-4 TGTGCCAGCAGTTTATCTCGGGGTGAAGCTTTCTTT CASSLSRGEAFF
. 16 TRBD1 TRBJ1-4 TRBV14 TGTGCCAGCAGCCACCGTGCCGGGACAGGGCCCGAAAAACTGTTTTTT CASSHRAGTGPEKLFF
. 16 . TRBJ2-3 TRBV6-5 TGTGCCAGCAGTTACTCTCGCGGGCGGAGCACAGATACGCAGTATTTT CASSYSRGRSTDTQYF
. 13 . TRBJ1-5 TRBV27 TGTGCCAGCACAGGCAGGGGCAATCAGCCCCAGCATTTT CASTGRGNQPQHF
. 19 TRBD1 TRBJ2-1 TRBV11-3 TGTGCCAGCAGCTTGGATGCACGACAGGGCATCGGATACAACAATGAGCAGTTCTTC CASSLDARQGIGYNNEQFF
few 13 . TRBJ1-5 TRBV2 TGTGCCAGCAGTGAATCGTACGAGAGACCCCAGCATTTT CASSESYERPQHF
. 12 . TRBJ2-3 TRBV24-1 TGTGCCACCAGTGAGGTCGGGTACGAGCAGTATTTT CATSEVGYEQYF
. 16 . TRBJ1-3 TRBV5-8 TGTGCCAGCAGCTTGGGGGGATTGCTCTCTGGAAACACCATATATTTT CASSLGGLLSGNTIYF
. 13 . TRBJ1-4 TRBV6-2/TRBV6-3 TGTGCCAGCAGTTACCCCAACGACGAAAAACTGTTTTTT CASSYPNDEKLFF
few 16 . TRBJ1-2 TRBV27 TGTGCCAGCAGTTCAGCCCCCGGGGTCAGAACCTATGGCTACACCTTC CASSSAPGVRTYGYTF
. 14 TRBD2 TRBJ2-3 TRBV7-9 TGTGCCAGCAGCTCAGGAGGGAGGGCCGGGGTGCAGTATTTT CASSSGGRAGVQYF
. 18 TRBD1 TRBJ2-3 TRBV4-1 TGCGCCAGCAGCCAAGATCTCAGGACAGGGGGCCGGACAGATACGCAGTATTTT CASSQDLRTGGRTDTQYF
. 17 . TRBJ2-1 TRBV19 TGTGCCAGTAGTACATCACTTCGGGGGAGCTCCTACAATGAGCAGTTCTTC CASSTSLRGSSYNEQFF
. 15 . TRBJ2-1 TRBV11-3 TGTGCCAGCAGCCCCTCGCTGGACTCCTACAATGAGCAGTTCTTC CASSPSLDSYNEQFF
. 15 TRBD1 TRBJ1-2 TRBV5-5 TGTGCCAGCAGCTGGGGACAGTCCGTTTTTTATGGCTACACCTTC CASSWGQSVFYGYTF
. 14 TRBD1 TRBJ1-1 TRBV10-3 TGTGCCATCCGCGAGGTGACAGGGTTCACTGAAGCTTTCTTT CAIREVTGFTEAFF
. 15 TRBD2 TRBJ2-1 TRBV19 TGTGCCAGTATCAAGACCGGGACTACCTACAATGAGCAGTTCTTC CASIKTGTTYNEQFF
. 13 . TRBJ1-6 TRBV5-4 TGTGCCAGCACCAACTCCTATAATTCACCCCTCCACTTT CASTNSYNSPLHF
. 16 TRBD1 TRBJ1-5 TRBV15 TGTGCCACCAGCAGTACCGACAGGGGGCGAGGGCGGCCCCAGCATTTT CATSSTDRGRGRPQHF
. 14 TRBD2 TRBJ2-1 TRBV18 TGTGCCAGCTCACCACCGAGCGGGGGCGATGAGCAGTTCTTC CASSPPSGGDEQFF
. 14 TRBD1 TRBJ1-2 TRBV18 TGTGCCAGTCGAGGACAGGCGAATAACTATGGCTACACCTTC CASRGQANNYGYTF
. 15 . TRBJ2-3 TRBV6-2/TRBV6-3 TGTGCCAGCAGCGAAGGGGGGGCCGGATCAGATACGCAGTATTTT CASSEGGAGSDTQYF
. 15 TRBD1 TRBJ1-4 TRBV4-1 TGCGCCAGCAGCCAAAGTCAGGGGGGGAATGAAAAACTGTTTTTT CASSQSQGGNEKLFF
. 16 . TRBJ1-2 TRBV11-3 TGTGCCAGCAGCTTAGAGGGGAGGGCGTCTAACTATGGCTACACCTTC CASSLEGRASNYGYTF
. 13 TRBD2 TRBJ2-2 TRBV19 TGTGCCAGTAGTCTTGGGGGGGCCGGGGAGCTGTTTTTT CASSLGGAGELFF
. 12 . TRBJ2-5 TRBV11-2 TGTGCCAGCAGCTTGCCGGGAGAGACCCAGTACTTC CASSLPGETQYF
. 14 TRBD1 TRBJ2-1 TRBV5-1 TGCGCCAGCAGCCCCGGGACAGGGAAGGATGAGCAGTTCTTC CASSPGTGKDEQFF
. 16 . TRBJ1-5 TRBV27 TGTGCCAGCAGTTTATCTAGACCAGACAGCCTTCGGCCCCAGCATTTT CASSLSRPDSLRPQHF
. 13 . TRBJ2-2 TRBV29-1 TGCAGCGTTGGCAGGGGGAACACCGGGGAGCTGTTTTTT CSVGRGNTGELFF
once 13 TRBD2 TRBJ2-3 TRBV10-1 TGCGCCAGCAGTGAGTCTGGACTAGGGACGCAGTATTTT CASSESGLGTQYF
. 15 TRBD1 TRBJ1-2 TRBV5-6 TGTGCCAGCAGCCGCACCGGGACAGGGGAGTATGGCTACACCTTC CASSRTGTGEYGYTF
. 17 TRBD1 TRBJ2-6 TRBV28 TGTGCCAGCAGGCCTCTACTACAGGGGTCTGGGGCCAACGTCCTGACTTTC CASRPLLQGSGANVLTF
once 14 . TRBJ1-2 TRBV27 TGTGCCAGCAGTTTAAAAGGGCGAGGGTATGGCTACACCTTC CASSLKGRGYGYTF
. 13 TRBD1 TRBJ1-1 TRBV6-4 TGTGCCAGCAGCCTCGACAGGGGGACTGAAGCTTTCTTT CASSLDRGTEAFF
. 15 . TRBJ1-1 TRBV6-2/TRBV6-3 TGTGCCAGCAGTCATCGGGGGAATTCGAACACTGAAGCTTTCTTT CASSHRGNSNTEAFF
once 14 TRBD1 TRBJ2-7 TRBV7-2 TGTGCCAGCATCAAGACAGGGTTACGCTTCGAGCAGTACTTC CASIKTGLRFEQYF
. 15 . TRBJ2-2 TRBV5-1 TGCGCCAGCAGCTTGGGGACCCGAAGTTCCGGGGAGCTGTTTTTT CASSLGTRSSGELFF
few 17 TRBD1 TRBJ1-2 TRBV11-2 TGTGCCAGCAGCTTGGGTCCCCCACAGGGGGCCAACTATGGCTACACCTTC CASSLGPPQGANYGYTF
. 11 . TRBJ2-1 TRBV7-8 TGTGCCAGCAGCTCTAGTCTGGAGCAGTTCTTC CASSSSLEQFF
few 11 . TRBJ1-1 TRBV28 TGTGCCACGCACCTCAACACTGAAGCTTTCTTT CATHLNTEAFF
. 13 . TRBJ1-1 TRBV11-3 TGTGCCAGCAGCTTTCGATCGAACACTGAAGCTTTCTTT CASSFRSNTEAFF
. 13 . TRBJ1-5 TRBV6-6 TGTGCCAGCAGCCCTGACAAAGATCAGCCCCAGCATTTT CASSPDKDQPQHF
. 13 . TRBJ1-1 TRBV4-1 TGCGCCAGCAGCCAAGATAGGGCAGTTCAAGCTTTCTTT CASSQDRAVQAFF